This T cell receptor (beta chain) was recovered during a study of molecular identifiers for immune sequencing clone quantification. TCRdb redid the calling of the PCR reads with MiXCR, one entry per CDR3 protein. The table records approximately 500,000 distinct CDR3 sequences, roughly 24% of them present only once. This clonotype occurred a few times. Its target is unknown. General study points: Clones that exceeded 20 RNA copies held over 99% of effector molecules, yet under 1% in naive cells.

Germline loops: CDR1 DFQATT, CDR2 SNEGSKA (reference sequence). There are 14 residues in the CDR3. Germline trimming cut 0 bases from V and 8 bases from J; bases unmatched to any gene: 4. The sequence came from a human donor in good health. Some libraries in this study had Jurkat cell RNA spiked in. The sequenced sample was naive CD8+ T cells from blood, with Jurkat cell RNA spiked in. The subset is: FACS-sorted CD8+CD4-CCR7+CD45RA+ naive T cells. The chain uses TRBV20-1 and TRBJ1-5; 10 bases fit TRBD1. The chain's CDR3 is CSAREDRGSEPQHF. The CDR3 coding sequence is TGCAGTGCTAGAGAGGACAGGGGGAGTGAGCCCCAGCATTTT.